This T cell receptor beta chain emerged from a study of cytomegalovirus exposure and HLA in healthy donors. Data came from immunoSEQ multiplex PCR; TCRdb stores just in-frame clones and leaves some out. In the table there are about 63,000 clones, about 90% of which are singletons. General study findings and limits: Associated with cytomegalovirus, according to the listing, were around 160 TCR beta chains.

In the case of this clone: Its antigen is not identified.

Donors came from a validation cohort of 95 to 150 subjects, distinct from the first 666-subject cohort. Trimming took off 6 bases at V and 7 bases at J, with 13 bases between the two ends. This CDR3 has 13 residues. In germline, CDR1 is MNHNS, CDR2 SASEGT. The TCR comes from a woman under 30 in good health and CMV-seronegative. Sequencing was done on a sample of PBMCs. The genes are TRBV6-1 and TRBJ2-1; maybe TRBD2 (5 bases). The CDR3 is CASRGSLENEQFF. The CDR3 coding sequence is TGTGCCAGCAGAGGGAGTCTAGAGAATGAGCAGTTCTTC.